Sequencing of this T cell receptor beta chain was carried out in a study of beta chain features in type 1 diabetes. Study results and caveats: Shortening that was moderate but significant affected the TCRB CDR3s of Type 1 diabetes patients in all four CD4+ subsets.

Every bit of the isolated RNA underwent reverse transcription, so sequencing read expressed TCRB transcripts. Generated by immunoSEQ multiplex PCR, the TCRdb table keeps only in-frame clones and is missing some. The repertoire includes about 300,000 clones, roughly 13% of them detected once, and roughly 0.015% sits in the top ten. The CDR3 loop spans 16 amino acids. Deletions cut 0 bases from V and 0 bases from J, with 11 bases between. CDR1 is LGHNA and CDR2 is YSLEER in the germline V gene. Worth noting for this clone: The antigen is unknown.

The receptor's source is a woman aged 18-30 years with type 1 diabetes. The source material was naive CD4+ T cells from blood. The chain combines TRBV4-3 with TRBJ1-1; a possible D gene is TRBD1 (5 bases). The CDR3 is CASSQDRDSLNTEAFF. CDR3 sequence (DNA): TGCGCCAGCAGCCAAGATAGGGACTCATTGAACACTGAAGCTTTCTTT.